These 8 T cell receptor beta chains were sequenced from one sample in a study of control samples from healthy donors and cancer patients (dated by TCRdb to about 2020). The library was produced with the immunoSEQ multiplex PCR assay. In its TCRdb copy, this immuneACCESS table keeps in-frame sequences only and misses some clones. Where compared with another copy, unresolved V genes explain less than half of these, and the others have no known cause. The sample table records 150,000 to 200,000 clones; over 80% of these occur just once. Around 1.6% of the sample comes from the top ten. Sequencing input: blood. Receptors originate from a man aged 18 to 29 in good health.

The J gene is TRBJ1-2, the V gene TRBV7-3, with 7 bases aligning to TRBD1. The germline V gene has CDR1 SGHTA and CDR2 FQGTGA. The CDR3 consists of 15 residues. V lost 2 bases, J lost 2 bases, and 5 bases stayed unmatched. CDR3 residues: CASSLFGQENYGYTF. The CDR3 nucleotides read TGTGCCAGCAGCTTATTCGGACAGGAAAACTATGGCTACACCTTC. Looking up the rest from reference TRBV7-3 and TRBJ1-2 gives the full variable domain: GAGVSQTPSNKVTEKGKYVELRCDPISGHTALYWYRQSLGQGPEFLIYFQGTGAADDSGLPNDRFFAVRPEGSVSTLKIQRTERGDSAVYLCASSLFGQENYGYTFGSGTRLTVV.

This chain connects TRBV2 to TRBJ2-3, with a weak D call TRBD2 (5 bases). There are 14 residues in the CDR3. The V end was cut by 5 bases, the J end by 6 bases, with 15 bases between. Germline loops: CDR1 SNHLY, CDR2 FYNNEI. CDR3 amino acids: CASSLGFSGDTQYF. CDR3 in DNA: TGTGCCAGCAGTTTGGGATTTTCGGGGGATACGCAGTATTTT. The full variable domain, in which reference TRBV2 and TRBJ2-3 provide the parts outside the CDR3, is EPEVTQTPSHQVTQMGQEVILRCVPISNHLYFYWYRQILGQKVEFLVSFYNNEISEKSEIFDDQFSVERPDGSNFTLKIRSTKLEDSAMYFCASSLGFSGDTQYFGPGTRLTVL.

The rearrangement joins TRBV27 to TRBJ1-6; tentatively, D is TRBD1 (5 bases). The CDR3 has 14 amino acids. Germline CDR1 MNHEY, CDR2 SMNVEV (reference sequence). Trimming left V 2 bases short and J 9 bases short, with 11 bases between. The CDR3 reads CASSLREGLSPLHF. The CDR3, as DNA: TGTGCCAGCAGTTTACGGGAGGGGCTTTCACCCCTCCACTTT.

This clone was seen more than once but under ten times. The V call is TRBV7-8, the J call TRBJ2-2, with D maybe TRBD2 (6 bases). From germline, CDR1 is SGHVS and CDR2 FQNEAQ. Trimming shortened V by 1 base and J by 5 bases, and 8 bases separated the two germline ends. The CDR3 loop spans 14 amino acids. CDR3 loop: CASSLDGGTGELFF. The CDR3 nucleotides are TGTGCCAGCAGCTTAGACGGAGGGACCGGGGAGCTGTTTTTT.

V usage is TRBV15 and J usage is TRBJ1-2; D is possibly TRBD1 (6 bases). The CDR3 covers 14 residues. Germline CDR1 and CDR2: LNHNV and YYDKDF (reference sequence). Trimming cost V 0 bases and J 1 base, with 6 bases left between them. CDR3 DNA sequence: TGTGCCACCAGCAGAGAACAGGGTAACTATGGCTACACCTTC. It yields the protein CATSREQGNYGYTF.

V is TRBV18 and J is TRBJ1-2; TRBD1 might be the D (6 bases). This CDR3 region has 14 residues. Germline-derived CDR1 and CDR2 are KGHSH and LQKENI. The V and J ends lost 6 bases and 5 bases respectively, with 16 bases between them. CDR3 sequence reads: CASSPTGRPYGYTF. CDR3 DNA sequence: TGTGCCAGCTCTCCGACAGGTCGGCCTTATGGCTACACCTTC. The complete variable domain, with remaining parts taken from reference TRBV18 and TRBJ1-2, reads NAGVMQNPRHLVRRRGQEARLRCSPMKGHSHVYWYRQLPEEGLKFMVYLQKENIIDESGMPKERFSAEFPKEGPSILRIQQVVRGDSAAYFCASSPTGRPYGYTFGSGTRLTVV.

The chain joins TRBV9 to TRBJ1-2; perhaps TRBD1 as D (5 bases). The germline V and J ends were trimmed by 2 bases and 5 bases, with 10 bases remaining between them. The germline gives CDR1 SGDLS, CDR2 YYNGEE. The CDR3 consists of 13 residues. CDR3 in amino acids: CASSVQEGYGYTF. The CDR3 DNA is TGTGCCAGCAGCGTCCAAGAGGGGTATGGCTACACCTTC.

V and J are TRBV30 and TRBJ2-3, with 7 bases lining up with TRBD2. Looked up from germline, CDR1 is GTSNPN and CDR2 is SVGIG (reference sequence). V was clipped by 0 bases and J by 10 bases; unmatched bases: 4. The CDR3 runs to 12 residues. CDR3 bases: TGTGCCTGGAGTGTTAGTGGACTAGCGCAGTATTTT. It codes for CAWSVSGLAQYF.